One and the same sample provided the 3 T cell receptor beta chains below, sequenced in a study of human T cells and chemical hapten exposure (TCRdb year 2021). Libraries were made using RACE. Instrument used: NextSeq 500. The public reads were quality trimmed at Q25 with fastp and then assembled into clones with MiXCR by TCRdb, keeping productive beta chains. Rows merge per CDR3 protein into single entries with the most common DNA and genes. The sample table shows 250,000 or so distinct CDR3 sequences, and 7% to 10% are seen once. The ten largest clonotypes hold about 2.1% of the sample. The time point label here, explained by the study, means: pre-sensitization, week 0. The sample's treatment or condition label, in plain terms: therapeutic diphenylcyclopropenone sensitization with weekly scalp DPC. Sequenced here: whole blood, sampled in connection with sensitization to the hapten diphenylcyclopropenone (DPC). These receptors originate from a woman in her forties with alopecia areata. Some clones in this sample may be carry-over from other donors' samples.

This clonotype was seen a few times. This rearrangement joins TRBV7-9 to TRBJ2-4; D gene ambiguous. V lost 1 base and J lost 6, with 10 bases in between. The CDR3 is made up of 14 amino acids. Germline CDR1 is SEHNR and CDR2 is FQNEAQ (reference sequence). Here the CDR3 DNA reads TGTGCCAGCAGCTTAGTAGAGGCAGCAAACATTCAGTACTTC. It encodes CASSLVEAANIQYF.

V and J are TRBV7-8 and TRBJ1-1; 7 positions agree with TRBD1. The CDR3 consists of 14 residues. Germline CDR1 is SGHVS and CDR2 is FQNEAQ. The ends lost 4 bases at V and 7 bases at J; junction bases unmatched: 9. DNA of the CDR3: TGTGCCAGCAGCTCCAAATACCGGGACAGTGAAGCTTTCTTT. This gives the protein CASSSKYRDSEAFF. Full variable domain (remainder filled in from reference TRBV7-8 and TRBJ1-1): GAGVSQSPRYKVAKRGQDVALRCDPISGHVSLFWYQQALGQGPEFLTYFQNEAQLDKSGLPSDRFFAERPEGSVSTLKIQRTQQEDSAVYLCASSSKYRDSEAFFGQGTRLTVV.

This clonotype was detected a few times. The V and J genes are TRBV3-1 and TRBJ2-2; TRBD1 aligns across 9 bases. After removal of 3 bases from V and 6 bases from J, the junction contained 5 bases not matched to a gene. Germline-derived CDR1 and CDR2 are LGHDT and YNNKEL (reference sequence). The CDR3 sequence is 15 residues long. This CDR3 is CASSQWDREAGELFF. CDR3 bases: TGTGCCAGCAGCCAGTGGGACAGGGAGGCCGGGGAGCTGTTTTTT.